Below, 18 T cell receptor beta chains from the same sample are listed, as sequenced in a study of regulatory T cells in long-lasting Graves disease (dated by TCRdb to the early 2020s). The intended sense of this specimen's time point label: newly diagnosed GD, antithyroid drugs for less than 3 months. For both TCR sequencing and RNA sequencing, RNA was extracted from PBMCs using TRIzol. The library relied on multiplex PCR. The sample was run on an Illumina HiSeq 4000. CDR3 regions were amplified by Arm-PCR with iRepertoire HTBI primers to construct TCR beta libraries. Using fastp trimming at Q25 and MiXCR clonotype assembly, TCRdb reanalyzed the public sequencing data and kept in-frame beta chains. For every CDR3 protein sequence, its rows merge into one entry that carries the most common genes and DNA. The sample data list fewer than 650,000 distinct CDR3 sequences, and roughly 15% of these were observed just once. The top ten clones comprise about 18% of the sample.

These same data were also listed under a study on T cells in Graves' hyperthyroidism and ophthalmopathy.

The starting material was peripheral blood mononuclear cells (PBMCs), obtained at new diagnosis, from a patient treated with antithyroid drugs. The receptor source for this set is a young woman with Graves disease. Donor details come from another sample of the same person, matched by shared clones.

The CDR3 coding sequence is TGTGCCAGCGCAAGGACTAGCGGTTACAATGAGCAGTTCTTC. Its translation is CASARTSGYNEQFF. The V call is TRBV5-4, the J call TRBJ2-1, with 10 bases aligning to TRBD2. The CDR3 sequence is 14 residues long. Germline loops: CDR1 SGHNT, CDR2 YYREEE (reference sequence). The V segment lost 7 bases and the J segment 4 bases; nucleotides outside the gene matches: 5.

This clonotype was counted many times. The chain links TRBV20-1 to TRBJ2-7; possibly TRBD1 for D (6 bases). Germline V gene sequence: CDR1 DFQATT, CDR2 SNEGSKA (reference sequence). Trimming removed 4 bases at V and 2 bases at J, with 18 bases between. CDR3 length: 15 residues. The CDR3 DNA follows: TGCAGTGCTACCAAAGACACCGGACAGACCTACGAGCAGTACTTC. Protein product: CSATKDTGQTYEQYF.

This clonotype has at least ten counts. CDR3 sequence: CASQAGREGGYTF. The CDR3 nucleotides are TGTGCCAGCCAGGCAGGGCGAGAAGGTGGCTACACCTTC. The chain combines TRBV2 with TRBJ1-2; the D gene is possibly TRBD1 (5 bases). CDR3 length: 13 residues. CDR1 and CDR2 from the germline V gene are SNHLY and FYNNEI. V was trimmed by 8 bases and J by 7 bases, leaving 17 bases between them.

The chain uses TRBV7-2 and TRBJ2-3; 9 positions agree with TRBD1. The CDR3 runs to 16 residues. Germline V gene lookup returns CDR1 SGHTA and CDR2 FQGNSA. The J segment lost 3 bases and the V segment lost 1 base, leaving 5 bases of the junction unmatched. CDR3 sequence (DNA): TGTGCCAGCAGCTTAGGCGGGACAGGGTTGACAGATACGCAGTATTTT. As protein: CASSLGGTGLTDTQYF.

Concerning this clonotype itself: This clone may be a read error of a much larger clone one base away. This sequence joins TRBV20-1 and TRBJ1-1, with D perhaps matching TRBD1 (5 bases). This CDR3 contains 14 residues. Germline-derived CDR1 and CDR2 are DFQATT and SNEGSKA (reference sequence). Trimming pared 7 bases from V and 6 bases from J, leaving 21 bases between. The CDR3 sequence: CSVTDAPGTAEAFF. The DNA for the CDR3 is TGCAGTGTTACAGACGCCCCAGGGACCGCTGAAGCTTTCTTT.

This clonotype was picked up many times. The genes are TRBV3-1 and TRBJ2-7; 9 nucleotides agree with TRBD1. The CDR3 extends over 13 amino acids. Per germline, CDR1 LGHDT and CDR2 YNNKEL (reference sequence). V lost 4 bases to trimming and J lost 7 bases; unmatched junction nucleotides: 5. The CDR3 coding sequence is TGTGCCAGCAGCCCGGGACAGGGTAATGAGCAGTACTTC. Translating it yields CASSPGQGNEQYF.

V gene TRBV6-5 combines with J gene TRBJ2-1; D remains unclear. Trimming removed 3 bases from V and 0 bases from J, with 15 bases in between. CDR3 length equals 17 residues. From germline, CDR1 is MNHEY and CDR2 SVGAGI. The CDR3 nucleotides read TGTGCCAGCAGTTATTTGTGGAAGCCGAGCTCCTACAATGAGCAGTTCTTC. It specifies CASSYLWKPSSYNEQFF.

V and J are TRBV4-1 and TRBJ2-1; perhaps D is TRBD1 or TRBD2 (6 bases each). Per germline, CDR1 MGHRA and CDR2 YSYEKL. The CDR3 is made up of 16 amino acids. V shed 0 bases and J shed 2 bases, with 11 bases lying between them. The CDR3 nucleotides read TGCGCCAGCAGCCAAGATAGGGGGGCAGCCTACAATGAGCAGTTCTTC. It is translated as CASSQDRGAAYNEQFF.

The DNA for the CDR3 is TGCAGCGTGGGGGGGGGGAGTGGCAGGGGGCATCGGAATGAGCAGTTCTTC. It is translated as CSVGGGSGRGHRNEQFF. The chain has TRBV29-1 and TRBJ2-1, with TRBD1 as a possible D gene (8 bases). V was shortened by 6 bases and J by 7 bases, with 28 bases between the two germline ends. The CDR3 consists of 17 residues. Germline V CDR1 and CDR2: SQVTM, ANQGSEA.

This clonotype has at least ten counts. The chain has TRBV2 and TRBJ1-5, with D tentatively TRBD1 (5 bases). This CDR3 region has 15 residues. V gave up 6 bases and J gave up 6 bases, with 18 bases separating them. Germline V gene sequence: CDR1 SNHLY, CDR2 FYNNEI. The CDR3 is CASRASSGSGQPQHF. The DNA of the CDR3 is TGTGCCAGCAGGGCTTCTTCAGGGAGCGGTCAGCCCCAGCATTTT.

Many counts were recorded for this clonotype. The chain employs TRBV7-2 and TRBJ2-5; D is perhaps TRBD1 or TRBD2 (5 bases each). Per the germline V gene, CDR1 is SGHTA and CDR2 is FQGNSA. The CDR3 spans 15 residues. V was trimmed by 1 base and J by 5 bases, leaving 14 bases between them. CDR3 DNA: TGTGCCAGCAGCTTAGATCCTCGGGGCCGGGAGACCCAGTACTTC. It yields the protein CASSLDPRGRETQYF.

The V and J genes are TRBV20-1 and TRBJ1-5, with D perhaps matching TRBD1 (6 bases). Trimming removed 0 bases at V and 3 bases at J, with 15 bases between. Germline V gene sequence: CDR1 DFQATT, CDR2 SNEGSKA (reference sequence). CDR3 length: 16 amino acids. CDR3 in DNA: TGCAGTGCTAGAGAGGGAGGGGGGGAGTACAATCAGCCCCAGCATTTT. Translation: CSAREGGGEYNQPQHF.

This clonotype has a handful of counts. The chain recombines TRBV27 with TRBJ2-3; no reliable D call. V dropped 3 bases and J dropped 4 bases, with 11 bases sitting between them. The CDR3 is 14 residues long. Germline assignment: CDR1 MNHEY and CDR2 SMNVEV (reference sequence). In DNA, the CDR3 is TGTGCCAGCAGTTTGGCACCGAGAGCAGATACGCAGTATTTT. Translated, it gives CASSLAPRADTQYF.

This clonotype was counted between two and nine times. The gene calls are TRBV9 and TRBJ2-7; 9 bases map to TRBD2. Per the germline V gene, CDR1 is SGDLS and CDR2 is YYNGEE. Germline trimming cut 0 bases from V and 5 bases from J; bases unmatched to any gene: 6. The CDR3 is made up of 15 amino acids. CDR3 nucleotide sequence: TGTGCCAGCAGCGTAGATAGCGGGAGATCGAACGAGCAGTACTTC. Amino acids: CASSVDSGRSNEQYF.

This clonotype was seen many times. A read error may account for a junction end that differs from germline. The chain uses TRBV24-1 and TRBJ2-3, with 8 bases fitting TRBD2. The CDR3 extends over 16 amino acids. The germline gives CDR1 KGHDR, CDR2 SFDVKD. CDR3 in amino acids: CATSGRTSSSTDTQYF. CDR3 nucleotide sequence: TGTGCCACAAGTGGGCGGACTAGCAGTAGCACAGATACGCAGTATTTT.

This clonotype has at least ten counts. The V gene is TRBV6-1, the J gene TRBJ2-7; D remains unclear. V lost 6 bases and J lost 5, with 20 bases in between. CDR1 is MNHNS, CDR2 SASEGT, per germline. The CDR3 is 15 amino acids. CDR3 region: CASSRFATGSDEQYF. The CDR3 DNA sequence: TGTGCCAGCAGCCGATTCGCGACTGGGTCGGACGAGCAGTACTTC.

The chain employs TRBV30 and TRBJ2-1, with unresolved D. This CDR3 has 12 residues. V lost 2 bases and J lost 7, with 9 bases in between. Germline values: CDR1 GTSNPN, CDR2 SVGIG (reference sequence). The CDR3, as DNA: TGTGCCTGGAGTTTCCTCATGAATGAGCAGTTCTTC. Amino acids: CAWSFLMNEQFF.

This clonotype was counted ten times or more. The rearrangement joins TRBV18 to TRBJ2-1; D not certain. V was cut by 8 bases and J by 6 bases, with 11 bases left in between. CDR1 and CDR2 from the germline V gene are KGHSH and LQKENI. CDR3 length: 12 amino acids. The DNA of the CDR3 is TGTGCCAGCAGCCCCCCCGGCAATGAGCAGTTCTTC. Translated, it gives CASSPPGNEQFF.